A selection of T cell receptor beta chains follows, all from one sample in a study of vaccination and CD4 T cells after COVID-19. Antigens for these TCRs are unknown. MiXCR, applied by TCRdb to the PCR reads, yields one record per CDR3 protein. The table shows about 4,000 distinct CDR3 sequences, with less than 20% occurring only once. Source material: CD4+ T cells from blood, cultured in vitro. Receptors were obtained from a human donor who had recovered from COVID-19. The CDR3 runs from the conserved cysteine through the conserved F or W. A D gene is named only where the DNA matches it firmly. Expanded clones are given a class, and other clones once, few, many or no size at all.

. TRBJ2-7 TRBV6-2/TRBV6-3 TRBD1 CASSWGQVTYEQYF TGTGCCAGCAGTTGGGGACAGGTAACCTACGAGCAGTACTTC
few TRBJ1-1 TRBV5-8 . CASRWGRTEAFF TGTGCCAGCAGGTGGGGGCGCACTGAAGCTTTCTTT
few TRBJ2-7 TRBV10-3 . CAIGQMSSYEQYF TGTGCCATCGGACAGATGAGCTCCTACGAGCAGTACTTC